The present entry profiles one T cell receptor (beta chain) with its context. The target antigen is unknown. This entry belongs to a study of CD8 T cells in ankylosing spondylitis. Notes on the study in general: Characteristic, it appeared, of ankylosing spondylitis blood was a TCR beta motif of several highly homologous variants.

MiXCR was run by TCRdb on the 5' RACE reads, yielding one entry per CDR3 protein. The sample contains hundreds of thousands of distinct CDR3 sequences, roughly an eighth of which appear only once. Trimming shortened V by 4 bases and J by 0 bases, and 9 bases separated the two germline ends. This CDR3 is 15 amino acids long. Germline-derived CDR1 and CDR2 are KGHDR and SFDVKD. V gene TRBV24-1 combines with J gene TRBJ2-1, with a tentative D call TRBD2 (6 bases). The sequence derives from a male donor with ankylosing spondylitis. Material for sequencing was blood, either unsorted or a sorted T cell fraction (not recorded which). The CDR3 region is CATSEGGSSYNEQFF. For the CDR3, the DNA is TGTGCCACCAGTGAGGGGGGTAGCTCCTACAATGAGCAGTTCTTC.